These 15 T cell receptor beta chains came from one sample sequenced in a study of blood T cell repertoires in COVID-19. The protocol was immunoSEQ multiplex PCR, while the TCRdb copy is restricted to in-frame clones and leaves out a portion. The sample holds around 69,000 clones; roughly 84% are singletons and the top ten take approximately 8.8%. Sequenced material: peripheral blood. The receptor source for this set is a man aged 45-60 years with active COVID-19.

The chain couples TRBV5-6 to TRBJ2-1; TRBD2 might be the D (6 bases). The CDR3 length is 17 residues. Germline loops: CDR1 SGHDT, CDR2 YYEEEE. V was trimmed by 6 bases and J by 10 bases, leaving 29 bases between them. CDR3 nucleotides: TGTGCCAGCAATGACCTCGGGGGAGTAGGGGCCAGGGAGGAGCAGTTCTTC. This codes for CASNDLGGVGAREEQFF. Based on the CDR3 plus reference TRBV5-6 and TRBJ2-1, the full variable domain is DAGVTQSPTHLIKTRGQQVTLRCSPKSGHDTVSWYQQALGQGPQFIFQYYEEEERQRGNFPDRFSGHQFPNYSSELNVNALLLGDSALYLCASNDLGGVGAREEQFFGPGTRLTVL.

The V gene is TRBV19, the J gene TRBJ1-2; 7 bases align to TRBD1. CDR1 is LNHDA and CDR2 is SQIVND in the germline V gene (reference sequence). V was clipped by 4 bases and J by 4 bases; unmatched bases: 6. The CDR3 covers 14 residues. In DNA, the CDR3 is TGTGCCAGTAGTAAATTACAGGGGAGCTATGGCTACACCTTC. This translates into CASSKLQGSYGYTF.

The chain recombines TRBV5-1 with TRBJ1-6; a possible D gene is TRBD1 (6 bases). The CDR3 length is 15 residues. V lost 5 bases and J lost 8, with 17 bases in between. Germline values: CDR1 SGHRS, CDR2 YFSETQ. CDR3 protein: CASRRSGGQDSPLHF. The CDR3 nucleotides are TGCGCCAGCAGGCGCAGCGGGGGCCAGGATTCACCCCTCCACTTT.

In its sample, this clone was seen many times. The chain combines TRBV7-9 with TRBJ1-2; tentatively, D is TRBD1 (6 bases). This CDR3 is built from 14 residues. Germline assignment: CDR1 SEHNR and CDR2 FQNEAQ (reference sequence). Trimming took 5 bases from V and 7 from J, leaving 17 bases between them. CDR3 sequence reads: CASSHARTVTGYTF. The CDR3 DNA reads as TGTGCCAGCAGCCACGCCCGGACAGTGACTGGCTACACCTTC. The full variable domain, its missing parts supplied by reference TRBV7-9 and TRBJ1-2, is DTGVSQNPRHKITKRGQNVTFRCDPISEHNRLYWYRQTLGQGPEFLTYFQNEAQLEKSRLLSDRFSAERPKGSFSTLEIQRTEQGDSAMYLCASSHARTVTGYTFGSGTRLTVV.

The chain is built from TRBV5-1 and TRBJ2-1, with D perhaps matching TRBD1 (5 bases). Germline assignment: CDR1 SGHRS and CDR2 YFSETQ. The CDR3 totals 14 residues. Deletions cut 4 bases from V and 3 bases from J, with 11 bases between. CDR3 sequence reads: CASSGVDNYNEQFF. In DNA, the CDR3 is TGCGCCAGCAGCGGTGTGGACAACTACAATGAGCAGTTCTTC.

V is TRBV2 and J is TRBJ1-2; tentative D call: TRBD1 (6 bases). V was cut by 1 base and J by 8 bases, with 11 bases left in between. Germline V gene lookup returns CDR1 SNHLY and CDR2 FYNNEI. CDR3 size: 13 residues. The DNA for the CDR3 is TGTGCCAGCAGTGAAGTGGGGGCAGGGGGCTACACCTTC. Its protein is CASSEVGAGGYTF. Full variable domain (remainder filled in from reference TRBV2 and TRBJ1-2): EPEVTQTPSHQVTQMGQEVILRCVPISNHLYFYWYRQILGQKVEFLVSFYNNEISEKSEIFDDQFSVERPDGSNFTLKIRSTKLEDSAMYFCASSEVGAGGYTFGSGTRLTVV.

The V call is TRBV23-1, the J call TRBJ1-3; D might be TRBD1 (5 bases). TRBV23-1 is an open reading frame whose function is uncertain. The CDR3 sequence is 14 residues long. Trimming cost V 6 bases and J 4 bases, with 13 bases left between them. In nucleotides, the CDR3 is TGCGCCAGCAGCCGGTACGGGGGGGGAAACACCATATATTTT. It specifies CASSRYGGGNTIYF.

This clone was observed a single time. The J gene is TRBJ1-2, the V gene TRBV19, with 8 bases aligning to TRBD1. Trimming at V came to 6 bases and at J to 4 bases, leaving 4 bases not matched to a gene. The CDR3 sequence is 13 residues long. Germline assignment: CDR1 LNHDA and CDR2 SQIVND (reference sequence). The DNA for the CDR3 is TGTGCCAGTAGGCCGGGACAGGCCTATGGCTACACCTTC. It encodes CASRPGQAYGYTF.

DNA of the CDR3: TGTGCCAGCAGCAAGAGAACCGGGACAGGAGAAGCTTTCTTT. Its translation is CASSKRTGTGEAFF. The V gene is TRBV7-6, the J gene TRBJ1-1, with 8 positions matching TRBD1. Germline CDR1 is SGHVS and CDR2 is FNYEAQ. J lost 8 bases, V lost 5 bases, and 10 bases had no gene match. The CDR3 sequence is 14 residues long.

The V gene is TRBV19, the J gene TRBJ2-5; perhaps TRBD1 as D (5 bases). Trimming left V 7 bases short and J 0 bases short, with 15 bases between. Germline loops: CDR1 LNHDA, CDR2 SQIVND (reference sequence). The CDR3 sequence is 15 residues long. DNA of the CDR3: TGTGCCAGTAAAAGTTTACAGGCGTACCAAGAGACCCAGTACTTC. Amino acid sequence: CASKSLQAYQETQYF.

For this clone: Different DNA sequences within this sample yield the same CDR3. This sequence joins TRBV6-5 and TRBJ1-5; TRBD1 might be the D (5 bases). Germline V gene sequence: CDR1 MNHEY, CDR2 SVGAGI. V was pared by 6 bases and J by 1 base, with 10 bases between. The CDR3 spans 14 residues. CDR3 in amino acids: CASRQGASNQPQHF. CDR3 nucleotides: TGTGCCAGCAGGCAAGGGGCGAGCAATCAGCCCCAGCATTTT.

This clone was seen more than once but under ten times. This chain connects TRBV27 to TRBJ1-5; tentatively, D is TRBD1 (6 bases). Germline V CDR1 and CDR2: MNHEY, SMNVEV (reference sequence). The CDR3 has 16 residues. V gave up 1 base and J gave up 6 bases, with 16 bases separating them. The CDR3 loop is CASSLYSRGNTQPQHF. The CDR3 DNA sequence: TGTGCCAGCAGTTTATATTCCAGGGGCAACACTCAGCCCCAGCATTTT.

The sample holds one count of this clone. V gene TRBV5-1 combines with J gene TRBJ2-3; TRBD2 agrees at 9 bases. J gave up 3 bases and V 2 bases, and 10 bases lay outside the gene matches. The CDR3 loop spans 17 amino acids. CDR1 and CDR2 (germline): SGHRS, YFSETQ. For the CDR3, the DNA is TGCGCCAGCAGCTTTCGGGGCTCAGCGGGGGGAACAGATACGCAGTATTTT. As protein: CASSFRGSAGGTDTQYF.

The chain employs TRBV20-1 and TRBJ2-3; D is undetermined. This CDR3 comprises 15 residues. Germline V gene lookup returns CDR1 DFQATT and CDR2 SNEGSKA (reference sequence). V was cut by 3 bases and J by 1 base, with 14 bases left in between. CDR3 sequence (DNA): TGCAGTGCTAGTAGGCCGGGTTTGGGCACAGATACGCAGTATTTT. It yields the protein CSASRPGLGTDTQYF.

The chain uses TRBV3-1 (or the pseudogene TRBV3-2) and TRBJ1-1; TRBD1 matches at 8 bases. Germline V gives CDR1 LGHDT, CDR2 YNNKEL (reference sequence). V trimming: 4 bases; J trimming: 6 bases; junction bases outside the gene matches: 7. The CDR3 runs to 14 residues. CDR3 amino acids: CASSPPDRDPEAFF. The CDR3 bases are TGTGCCAGCAGCCCGCCGGACAGGGACCCTGAAGCTTTCTTT.